The next 27 T cell receptor beta chains were all read from a single sample in a study of shared clonotypes between healthy human individuals. Profiled with immunoSEQ multiplex PCR; TCRdb holds only in-frame clones, not every one. Of some 900,000 clones listed, over 75% were seen once; the top ten hold nearly 1.5%. The sequenced sample was memory CD4+ T cells sorted from blood. Specified subset: CD45RA-negative fraction. Source of these receptors: a young man in good health.

V and J are TRBV19 and TRBJ1-2; 7 positions match TRBD1. The germline CDR1 and CDR2 sequences are LNHDA and SQIVND (reference sequence). Unmatched junction bases numbered 3, after V lost 9 bases and J lost 2 bases. The CDR3 contains 12 residues. Here the CDR3 DNA reads TGTGCCAGCCAGACAGGGAACTATGGCTACACCTTC. It specifies CASQTGNYGYTF.

This chain connects TRBV19 to TRBJ1-1; D is unclear. This CDR3 is 13 amino acids long. V was cut by 6 bases and J by 1 base, with 9 bases left in between. CDR1 is LNHDA, CDR2 SQIVND, per germline (reference sequence). The CDR3 bases are TGTGCCAGTAGCATACAGAGGAACACTGAAGCTTTCTTT. Its protein product is CASSIQRNTEAFF. Full variable domain (rest looked up from reference TRBV19 and TRBJ1-1): DGGITQSPKYLFRKEGQNVTLSCEQNLNHDAMYWYRQDPGQGLRLIYYSQIVNDFQKGDIAEGYSVSREKKESFPLTVTSAQKNPTAFYLCASSIQRNTEAFFGQGTRLTVV.

V is TRBV6-1 and J is TRBJ2-7, with 9 bases lining up with TRBD1. This CDR3 region has 15 residues. The V and J ends lost 0 bases and 6 bases, in that order; junction bases with no gene match: 6. In germline, CDR1 is MNHNS, CDR2 SASEGT. The CDR3 region is CASSEARTGVIEQYF. CDR3 nucleotide sequence: TGTGCCAGCAGTGAAGCGAGGACAGGGGTGATCGAGCAGTACTTC.

The gene calls are TRBV7-2 and TRBJ1-1; D gene unclear. The V gene lost 0 bases and the J gene lost 0 bases, with 8 bases spanning the gap. This CDR3 region has 15 residues. From germline, CDR1 is SGHTA and CDR2 FQGNSA. The CDR3 nucleotides are TGTGCCAGCAGCTTAGCGGGCAGGCTGAACACTGAAGCTTTCTTT. Translated, it gives CASSLAGRLNTEAFF.

This chain links TRBV10-2 with TRBJ2-5, with D possibly being TRBD1 or TRBD2 (5 bases each). The CDR3 consists of 15 residues. V was cut by 7 bases and J by 5 bases, with 20 bases left in between. CDR1 is WSHSY and CDR2 is SAAADI in the germline V gene. The CDR3 nucleotides are TGCGCCAGCAATGATGGGGACGGCAGGTGGGAGACCCAGTACTTC. This gives the protein CASNDGDGRWETQYF.

A note on this clone: With a far larger clone one base away, a read error is the likely cause. The sample has other DNA sequences that encode this CDR3 too. This rearrangement joins TRBV19 to TRBJ1-4, with D possibly being TRBD1 (5 bases). V was trimmed by 1 base and J by 8 bases, leaving 8 bases between them. The length of the CDR3 is 13 residues. Germline V lookup: CDR1 LNHDA, CDR2 SQIVND (reference sequence). CDR3: CASSIATGEKLFF. The CDR3 DNA sequence: TGTGCCAGTAGTATAGCCACAGGCGAAAAACTGTTTTTT.

This chain uses TRBV12-5 with TRBJ2-1; D unclear. Germline V gives CDR1 LGHNT, CDR2 FRNRAP. This CDR3 has 15 residues. CDR3 sequence reads: CASLRPALSYNEQFF. CDR3 coding DNA: TGTGCCTCGCTTCGACCCGCACTCTCCTACAATGAGCAGTTCTTC.

The rearrangement links TRBV6-5 to TRBJ2-7; D may be TRBD2 (5 bases). CDR3 length equals 15 residues. V shed 4 bases and J shed 3 bases, with 16 bases lying between them. CDR1 is MNHEY and CDR2 is SVGAGI in the germline V gene. The chain's CDR3 is CASSSASGKGYEQYF. The DNA of the CDR3 is TGTGCCAGCAGTTCCGCCTCGGGGAAGGGCTACGAGCAGTACTTC.

The table lists this clone with many counts. The chain uses TRBV27 and TRBJ2-1; TRBD1 agrees at 7 bases. V trimming: 7 bases; J trimming: 5 bases; junction bases outside the gene matches: 11. The CDR3 length is 15 residues. The germline CDR1 and CDR2 sequences are MNHEY and SMNVEV (reference sequence). The CDR3 protein is CASTGTVTPNNEQFF. The CDR3 nucleotides read TGTGCCAGCACCGGGACAGTGACTCCCAACAATGAGCAGTTCTTC.

The chain has TRBV5-6 and TRBJ2-1; no reliable D call. Germline-derived CDR1 and CDR2 are SGHDT and YYEEEE. This CDR3 is built from 11 residues. V was trimmed by 4 bases and J by 9 bases, leaving 8 bases between them. The CDR3, as DNA: TGTGCCAGCAGCAACGACGCTGAGCAGTTCTTC. Translation: CASSNDAEQFF.

V and J are TRBV6-6 and TRBJ1-3, with no clear D. The V gene's germline CDR1 is MNHNY and CDR2 SVGAGI (reference sequence). The CDR3 contains 12 residues. Trimming took 7 bases from V and 2 from J, leaving 6 bases between them. The CDR3 reads CASKRAGNTIYF. In nucleotides, the CDR3 is TGTGCCAGCAAACGGGCTGGAAACACCATATATTTT.

This chain links TRBV6-1 with TRBJ1-2; no reliable D call. V was shortened by 3 bases and J by 4 bases, with 12 bases between the two germline ends. Germline lookup yields CDR1 MNHNS and CDR2 SASEGT. The CDR3 contains 14 residues. The DNA for the CDR3 is TGTGCCAGCAGTGACCCGCAGGACTTCTATGGCTACACCTTC. Amino acids: CASSDPQDFYGYTF.

V usage is TRBV5-1 and J usage is TRBJ1-1; 8 positions agree with TRBD1. The V gene end was trimmed by 4 bases and the J gene end by 5 bases; junction bases not matched to a gene: 10. The CDR3 is made up of 15 amino acids. Germline loops: CDR1 SGHRS, CDR2 YFSETQ. CDR3 sequence reads: CASSGGSGGRTEAFF. The CDR3 coding sequence is TGCGCCAGCAGCGGAGGATCAGGGGGCCGGACTGAAGCTTTCTTT. Full variable domain (outside the CDR3, taken from reference TRBV5-1 and TRBJ1-1): KAGVTQTPRYLIKTRGQQVTLSCSPISGHRSVSWYQQTPGQGLQFLFEYFSETQRNKGNFPGRFSGRQFSNSRSEMNVSTLELGDSALYLCASSGGSGGRTEAFFGQGTRLTVV.

The genes are TRBV9 and TRBJ2-2; D call uncertain. Germline V gene data show CDR1 as SGDLS and CDR2 as YYNGEE. CDR3 length equals 15 residues. Trimming stripped 0 bases from V and 5 bases from J, with 11 bases between. The CDR3: CASSVAGLSTGELFF. In nucleotides, the CDR3 is TGTGCCAGCAGCGTAGCTGGCCTTTCTACCGGGGAGCTGTTTTTT.

The CDR3 here is CASSNPEVYTIYF. The CDR3 DNA follows: TGTGCCAGTAGTAATCCAGAGGTCTACACCATATATTTT. The chain links TRBV19 to TRBJ1-3; D is undetermined. CDR3 length equals 13 residues. Germline-derived CDR1 and CDR2 are LNHDA and SQIVND (reference sequence). The ends were cut back, 4 bases at V and 8 bases at J, with 12 bases in the middle.

The chain uses TRBV11-3 and TRBJ2-3; weak D call: TRBD2 (5 bases). The CDR3 contains 15 residues. The ends were cut back, 2 bases at V and 0 bases at J, with 9 bases in the middle. CDR1 and CDR2 (germline): SGHNT, YENEEA. The DNA of the CDR3 is TGTGCCAGCAGCTTATCAGCGGTTAGCACAGATACGCAGTATTTT. This translates into CASSLSAVSTDTQYF. Drawing the rest from reference TRBV11-3 and TRBJ2-3, the complete variable domain is EAGVVQSPRYKIIEKKQPVAFWCNPISGHNTLYWYLQNLGQGPELLIRYENEEAVDDSQLPKDRFSAERLKGVDSTLKIQPAELGDSAVYLCASSLSAVSTDTQYFGPGTRLTVL.

The genes are TRBV5-4 and TRBJ1-2; 8 nucleotides align to TRBD1. Trimming removed 3 bases from V and 3 bases from J; junction bases left unmatched: 7. This CDR3 is built from 15 residues. Germline lookup yields CDR1 SGHNT and CDR2 YYREEE (reference sequence). The CDR3 DNA follows: TGTGCCAGCAGCTATCGGGACAGGACTCACTATGGCTACACCTTC. It translates to CASSYRDRTHYGYTF.

The V gene is TRBV29-1, the J gene TRBJ1-1; D is unresolved. CDR3 length: 13 residues. V dropped 3 bases and J dropped 3 bases, with 11 bases sitting between them. Looked up from germline, CDR1 is SQVTM and CDR2 is ANQGSEA. CDR3 sequence: CSVEGIRDTEAFF. The CDR3 coding sequence is TGCAGCGTTGAGGGGATTAGGGACACTGAAGCTTTCTTT. Together with reference TRBV29-1 and TRBJ1-1, the CDR3 gives the full variable domain: SAVISQKPSRDICQRGTSLTIQCQVDSQVTMMFWYRQQPGQSLTLIATANQGSEATYESGFVIDKFPISRPNLTFSTLTVSNMSPEDSSIYLCSVEGIRDTEAFFGQGTRLTVV.

This clone has ten or more counts. V usage is TRBV6-1 and J usage is TRBJ2-5, with TRBD2 as a possible D gene (7 bases). CDR1 and CDR2 from the germline V gene are MNHNS and SASEGT. The CDR3 extends over 14 amino acids. V was cut by 7 bases and J by 1 base, with 13 bases left in between. CDR3 nucleotide sequence: TGTGCCAGCACCAGAGGGGGGGCCCAAGAGACCCAGTACTTC. Protein product: CASTRGGAQETQYF.

The chain joins TRBV9 to TRBJ2-3, with 10 bases aligning to TRBD2. Per the germline V gene, CDR1 is SGDLS and CDR2 is YYNGEE. The CDR3 covers 13 residues. The V gene end was trimmed by 8 bases and the J gene end by 4 bases; junction bases not matched to a gene: 4. The CDR3 reads CASGLAESDTQYF. CDR3 nucleotide sequence: TGTGCCAGTGGACTAGCGGAGTCAGATACGCAGTATTTT.

The chain carries TRBV6-5 and TRBJ1-2; 10 bases match TRBD1. V was pared by 2 bases and J by 3 bases, with 6 bases of the junction left unmatched. Germline values: CDR1 MNHEY, CDR2 SVGAGI. This CDR3 region has 16 residues. The CDR3 reads CASSYAGTGVYYGYTF. The CDR3 DNA is TGTGCCAGCAGTTACGCCGGGACAGGGGTTTACTATGGCTACACCTTC.

The chain links TRBV19 to TRBJ2-3, with 7 bases matching TRBD1. Germline CDR1 and CDR2: LNHDA and SQIVND (reference sequence). The CDR3 is made up of 16 amino acids. The junction had 6 bases not matched to a gene; V was cut back by 3 bases and J by 0 bases. The CDR3 reads CASSIIGTASTDTQYF. CDR3 sequence (DNA): TGTGCCAGTAGTATTATAGGGACAGCGAGCACAGATACGCAGTATTTT. Filled out from reference TRBV19 and TRBJ2-3, the complete variable domain reads DGGITQSPKYLFRKEGQNVTLSCEQNLNHDAMYWYRQDPGQGLRLIYYSQIVNDFQKGDIAEGYSVSREKKESFPLTVTSAQKNPTAFYLCASSIIGTASTDTQYFGPGTRLTVL.

A few counts support this clone. The chain recombines TRBV29-1 with TRBJ1-1, with 10 bases fitting TRBD1. This CDR3 spans 12 amino acids. Germline V gene lookup returns CDR1 SQVTM and CDR2 ANQGSEA. Trimming at V came to 6 bases and at J to 10 bases, leaving 8 bases not matched to a gene. CDR3 in amino acids: CSVGQGNRGAFF. The CDR3 DNA reads as TGCAGCGTGGGACAGGGGAACCGGGGAGCTTTCTTT.

J is TRBJ1-2 and V is TRBV28, with D possibly being TRBD1 (6 bases). Germline V gives CDR1 MDHEN, CDR2 SYDVKM. The CDR3 consists of 13 residues. The germline V and J ends were trimmed by 3 bases and 11 bases, with 16 bases remaining between them. The CDR3 DNA sequence: TGTGCCAGCAGTTTCCCTGACAGGTTCAGATACACCTTC. This gives the protein CASSFPDRFRYTF.

In this sample, this clone turned up a few times. This chain uses TRBV10-3 with TRBJ1-2; D is unclear. Between the trimmed V and J ends, which lost 4 bases and 5 bases, there was a span of 11 bases. The CDR3 is made up of 13 amino acids. The germline V gene encodes CDR1 ENHRY and CDR2 SYGVKD. In nucleotides, the CDR3 is TGTGCCATCAGTGGTATGGCCGGGTATGGCTACACCTTC. It specifies CAISGMAGYGYTF.

The rearrangement joins TRBV6-6 to TRBJ2-7; perhaps TRBD2 as D (6 bases). Germline lookup yields CDR1 MNHNY and CDR2 SVGAGI (reference sequence). The length of the CDR3 is 14 residues. V was clipped by 6 bases and J by 0 bases, with 12 bases between them. The CDR3 reads CASRQDGSSYEQYF. CDR3 bases: TGTGCCAGCAGACAAGACGGGAGCTCCTACGAGCAGTACTTC.

V gene TRBV5-1 combines with J gene TRBJ2-1; 7 nucleotides match TRBD2. CDR3 size: 14 residues. V trimming: 4 bases; J trimming: 8 bases; junction bases outside the gene matches: 9. Germline CDR1 is SGHRS and CDR2 is YFSETQ. The CDR3 spells CASSLGLVGDEQFF. In DNA, the CDR3 is TGCGCCAGCAGCCTAGGACTAGTAGGCGATGAGCAGTTCTTC.